This TCR beta chain originates from a study of T-cell reconstitution after alpha-beta-depleted transplantation in children. Overall study findings and caveats: Expanded graft clones, several hundred of them, were reportedly the source of alpha-beta T cells about two months after transplant. The main origin of T-cell counts and diversity one year after transplant was newly produced T cells. For some patients, TCRbeta diversity was high at day 60 because of recipient T cells and thymic progenitors that survived.

Unique molecular identifiers tagged the TCRbeta library. Each CDR3 protein gets one entry after TCRdb re-called the PCR reads with MiXCR. The data show approximately 800,000 distinct CDR3 sequences, about 15% seen once. The CDR3 is 13 residues long. Looked up from germline, CDR1 is WSHSY and CDR2 is SAAADI. V was clipped by 2 bases and J by 4 bases, with 5 bases between them. This clonotype was seen a few times. Its antigen is as yet unknown. The V call is TRBV10-2, the J call TRBJ2-2; D is uncertain. Sequenced here: PBMCs, mostly from graft donor cells, sampled 360 days after TCRalphabeta/CD19-depleted stem cell transplant. This TCR was sampled from a male patient under 18 who had a stem cell transplant for acute lymphoblastic leukemia, so the T cells may come from the graft donor. The CDR3 sequence is CASSEIGTGELFF. The DNA of the CDR3 is TGCGCCAGCAGTGAGATCGGCACCGGGGAGCTGTTTTTT.